This TCR beta chain is drawn from a study of identical twins (TCRdb year 2016). With regard to the full study: To test whether fetal clonotypes persist, the study used deep sequencing on TCR alpha and beta repertoires from monozygotic twins, unrelated adults of various ages, and cord blood. Replicate twin experiments were performed at different times using different library preparation protocols to rule out contamination. What the work shows at the level of the full study, not this receptor alone: In beta out-of-frame sequences, excess twin sharing was weaker, because having fewer shared sequences lowered the signal-to-noise ratio. In monozygotic twins, recombination models systematically underestimated out-of-frame TCR alpha sharing, but the models matched the sharing seen between unrelated individuals. Abundant cord blood beta clonotypes had fewer insertions, young adult naive repertoires showed a similar but weaker trend, and memory repertoires showed no such trend. Invariant T cells such as MAIT and iNKT could partly confound zero-insertion analyses, though diverse VJ usage argued against this for most clonotypes. Compared with coincidental sharing between unrelated individuals, an excess of low generation-probability sequences was observed among out-of-frame TCR alpha sequences shared between twins. Because the same donors could not be followed over many years, conclusions were based on cross-sectional statistical analysis.

As regards this clonotype: It has no known antigen specificity. Germline and junction disagree at one end, which may indicate a read error.

CDR1 and CDR2, per the germline V gene, are MNHEY and SVGAGI. Including cysteine and phenylalanine, the CDR3 has 16 amino acids. Only the CDR3 DNA stays, 48 bases, in frame from base 1. All donors were healthy Caucasians. The library came from 5' RACE. The sample was run on an Illumina HiSeq 2000. Template switching added a universal primer binding site, and the final cDNA carried a unique molecular identifier that allowed TCR cDNA molecules to be counted accurately. Specific primers in the conserved constant-segment region were used to synthesize first-strand cDNA for the TCR alpha and beta chains. To control for contamination, every cDNA library was double barcoded, receiving both a SMART-Mk sample barcode and Illumina barcodes. TruSeq adapter sequences along with Illumina sample barcodes were introduced in two successive PCR steps. TCR alpha and beta cDNA libraries were sequenced on the Illumina HiSeq platform with custom primers. The original pipeline was this. MiGEC was used to process raw reads and extract unique molecular identifiers, and MiXCR was used to find CDR3 positions. Recombination models were inferred per individual with the repgenHMM and IGoR tools using an EM algorithm. The tcR package in R was used for shared clonotype analysis, with sharing normalized by the product of cloneset sizes. Out-of-frame nonproductive sequences were analyzed to study raw recombination free of thymic and clonal selection effects. The raw public data were reprocessed by TCRdb itself: fastp quality trimming at Q25, MiXCR clonotype calling, in-frame beta chains only. Each entry merges the rows of one CDR3 protein and shows their most common DNA and genes. V and J calls and clone size were set by TCRdb, not the authors. The sample table contains roughly 1.6 million distinct CDR3 sequences; only one count was recorded for about 32% of them. The ten largest clonotypes hold approximately 0.25% of the sample.

Sequencing was carried out using cord blood. This sequence originates from a newborn girl in good health. The rearranged segments are TRBV6-5 and TRBJ1-2, with the D gene uncertain. The sequence in DNA is TGTGCCAGCAGTTACCCGGCAGGCCCACCTAACTATGGCTGCACCTTC. This gives the protein CASSYPAGPPNYGCTF.